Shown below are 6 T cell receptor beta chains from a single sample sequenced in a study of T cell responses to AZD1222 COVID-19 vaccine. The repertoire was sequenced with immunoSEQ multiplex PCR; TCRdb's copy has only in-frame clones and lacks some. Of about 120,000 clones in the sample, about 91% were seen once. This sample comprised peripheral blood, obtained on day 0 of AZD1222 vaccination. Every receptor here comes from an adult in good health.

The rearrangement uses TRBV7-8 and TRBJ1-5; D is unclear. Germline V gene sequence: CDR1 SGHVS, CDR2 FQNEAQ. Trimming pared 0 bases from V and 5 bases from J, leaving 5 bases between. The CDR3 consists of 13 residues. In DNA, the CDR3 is TGTGCCAGCAGCTTAGCGATGGATCAGCCCCAGCATTTT. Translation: CASSLAMDQPQHF.

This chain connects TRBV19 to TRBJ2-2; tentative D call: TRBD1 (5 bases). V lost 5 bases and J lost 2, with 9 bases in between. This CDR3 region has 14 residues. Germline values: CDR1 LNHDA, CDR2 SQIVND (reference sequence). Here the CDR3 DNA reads TGTGCCAGTAGTCCGACAGCCAACACCGGGGAGCTGTTTTTT. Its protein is CASSPTANTGELFF.

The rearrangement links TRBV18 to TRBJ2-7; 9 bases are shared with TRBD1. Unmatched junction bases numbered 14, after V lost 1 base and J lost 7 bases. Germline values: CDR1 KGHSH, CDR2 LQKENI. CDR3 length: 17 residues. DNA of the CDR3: TGTGCCAGCTCACCACTCATGCTACAGGGGGCCTCTGGGGAGCAGTACTTC. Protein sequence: CASSPLMLQGASGEQYF.

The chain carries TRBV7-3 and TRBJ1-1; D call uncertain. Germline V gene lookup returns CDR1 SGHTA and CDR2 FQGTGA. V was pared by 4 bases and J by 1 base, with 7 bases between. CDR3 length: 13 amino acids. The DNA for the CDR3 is TGTGCCAGCAGCTGGACTCCGAACACTGAAGCTTTCTTT. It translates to CASSWTPNTEAFF.

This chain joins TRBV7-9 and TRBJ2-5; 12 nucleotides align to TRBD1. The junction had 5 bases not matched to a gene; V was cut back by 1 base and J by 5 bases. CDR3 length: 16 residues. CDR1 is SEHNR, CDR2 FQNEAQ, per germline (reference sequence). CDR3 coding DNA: TGTGCCAGCAGCTTAGGGGACAGGGGGCTGCGGGAGACCCAGTACTTC. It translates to CASSLGDRGLRETQYF.

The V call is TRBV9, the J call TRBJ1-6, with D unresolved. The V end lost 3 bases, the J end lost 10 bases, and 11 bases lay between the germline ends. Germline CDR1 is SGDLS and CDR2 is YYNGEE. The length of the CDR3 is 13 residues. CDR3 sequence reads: CASSGINRSPLHF. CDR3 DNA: TGTGCCAGCAGCGGAATCAACAGATCACCCCTCCACTTT. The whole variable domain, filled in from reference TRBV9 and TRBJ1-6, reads DSGVTQTPKHLITATGQRVTLRCSPRSGDLSVYWYQQSLDQGLQFLIQYYNGEERAKGNILERFSAQQFPDLHSELNLSSLELGDSALYFCASSGINRSPLHFGNGTRLTVT.